These T cell receptor beta chains were read from a single sample in a study of T cell responses to AZD1222 COVID-19 vaccine. Sequenced by immunoSEQ multiplex PCR; TCRdb stores in-frame clones only, minus some. The sample yields approximately 110,000 clones, over 75% seen once. The sequencing used peripheral blood, collected on day 0 of AZD1222 vaccination. Receptors originate from an adult in good health. Each CDR3 is given with its conserved first and last residue. The D gene is left open where the match is weak. A clone size is listed for some rows: how often the clone was seen (once, few, many), or a class if it is expanded.

clone_size: .
v_call: TRBV4-2
d_call: TRBD1
j_call: TRBJ2-7
cdr3_nt: TGTGCCAGCAGCCAACCCGCCCCCGACAGGGGACTTTCCTACGAGCAGTACTTC
cdr3_aa: CASSQPAPDRGLSYEQYF

clone_size: once
v_call: TRBV18
d_call: .
j_call: TRBJ1-1
cdr3_nt: TGTGCCAGCTCACCGGTAGGGGATCGGGCTGAAGCTTTCTTT
cdr3_aa: CASSPVGDRAEAFF

clone_size: .
v_call: TRBV28
d_call: .
j_call: TRBJ1-2
cdr3_nt: TGTGCCAGCAGCCCGGGACTTCTCTATGGCTACACCTTC
cdr3_aa: CASSPGLLYGYTF

clone_size: .
v_call: TRBV19
d_call: .
j_call: TRBJ2-3
cdr3_nt: TGTGCCAGTAGTATAGAGGGACTTGGCACAGATACGCAGTATTTT
cdr3_aa: CASSIEGLGTDTQYF

clone_size: .
v_call: TRBV30
d_call: .
j_call: TRBJ2-7
cdr3_nt: TGTGCCTGGAGTAAACCAATTTACGAGCAGTACTTC
cdr3_aa: CAWSKPIYEQYF

clone_size: .
v_call: TRBV11-2
d_call: .
j_call: TRBJ2-7
cdr3_nt: TGTGCCAGCAGCCGAAAACTAGTTGGGGACGGTCACTACGAGCAGTACTTC
cdr3_aa: CASSRKLVGDGHYEQYF

clone_size: .
v_call: TRBV7-9
d_call: .
j_call: TRBJ1-6
cdr3_nt: TGTGCCAGCAGCTGGGGGGGGGACGATGCACCCCTCCACTTT
cdr3_aa: CASSWGGDDAPLHF

clone_size: .
v_call: TRBV10-2
d_call: TRBD2
j_call: TRBJ2-7
cdr3_nt: TGCGCCAGCAGACTAGCGGGGGACATACTGGGGCAGTACTTC
cdr3_aa: CASRLAGDILGQYF

clone_size: .
v_call: TRBV4-1
d_call: TRBD2
j_call: TRBJ2-5
cdr3_nt: TGCGCCAGCAGCAGGGTAGCGGGACCTCAAGAGACCCAGTACTTC
cdr3_aa: CASSRVAGPQETQYF

clone_size: .
v_call: TRBV11-3
d_call: .
j_call: TRBJ1-3
cdr3_nt: TGTGCCAGCAGCTTAGATCTGACCCAGCTCTGGGGAAACACCATATATTTT
cdr3_aa: CASSLDLTQLWGNTIYF

clone_size: .
v_call: TRBV27
d_call: .
j_call: TRBJ2-7
cdr3_nt: TGTGCCAGCAGCAGCAGGAACGGTGGGGAGCAGTACTTC
cdr3_aa: CASSSRNGGEQYF

clone_size: .
v_call: TRBV6-1
d_call: .
j_call: TRBJ1-5
cdr3_nt: TGTGCCAGCAGTGAAGCGGGGTCTGGTAGTAGCAATCAGCCCCAGCATTTT
cdr3_aa: CASSEAGSGSSNQPQHF

clone_size: .
v_call: TRBV28
d_call: TRBD2
j_call: TRBJ2-2
cdr3_nt: TGTGCCAGCAGCCGCCCCAGACTAGCGAACCGAAACACCGGGGAGCTGTTTTTT
cdr3_aa: CASSRPRLANRNTGELFF

clone_size: .
v_call: TRBV5-1
d_call: TRBD1
j_call: TRBJ2-5
cdr3_nt: TGCGCCAGCAGCTTGGGAGACAGGGGTGAGACCCAGTACTTC
cdr3_aa: CASSLGDRGETQYF

clone_size: .
v_call: TRBV29-1
d_call: .
j_call: TRBJ2-5
cdr3_nt: TGCAGCCTGGGTGGGGCCGGGGGAGAGACCCAGTACTTC
cdr3_aa: CSLGGAGGETQYF

clone_size: .
v_call: TRBV7-3
d_call: TRBD2
j_call: TRBJ2-2
cdr3_nt: TGTGCCAGCAGCCCCCGACTAGCGGGAGCCGGGGAGCTGTTTTTT
cdr3_aa: CASSPRLAGAGELFF

clone_size: .
v_call: TRBV19
d_call: TRBD2
j_call: TRBJ2-1
cdr3_nt: TGTGCCAGTAGTAGTCCGACTAGCGGGAGGGCGGGCTACAATGAGCAGTTCTTC
cdr3_aa: CASSSPTSGRAGYNEQFF

clone_size: .
v_call: TRBV28
d_call: .
j_call: TRBJ1-3
cdr3_nt: TGTGCCAGCAGCCAGGGTGGTTGGGGAAACACCATATATTTT
cdr3_aa: CASSQGGWGNTIYF

clone_size: .
v_call: TRBV27
d_call: .
j_call: TRBJ1-5
cdr3_nt: TGTGCCAGCAGTTTTTTGGGTGGGAGCAATCAGCCCCAGCATTTT
cdr3_aa: CASSFLGGSNQPQHF

clone_size: few
v_call: TRBV9
d_call: .
j_call: TRBJ1-4
cdr3_nt: TGTGCCAGCAGTCAGAGAGCAACTAATGAAAAACTGTTTTTT
cdr3_aa: CASSQRATNEKLFF

clone_size: many
v_call: TRBV10-3
d_call: .
j_call: TRBJ1-5
cdr3_nt: TGTGCCACTCACCCGGGGGCTAGCAATCAGCCCCAGCATTTT
cdr3_aa: CATHPGASNQPQHF

clone_size: .
v_call: TRBV27
d_call: .
j_call: TRBJ2-7
cdr3_nt: TGTGCCAGCAGTTTTTCGCCAGGTAGCTCCTACGAGCAGTACTTC
cdr3_aa: CASSFSPGSSYEQYF

clone_size: .
v_call: TRBV29-1
d_call: .
j_call: TRBJ1-1
cdr3_nt: TGCAGCGTTGCACAGGCCATGAACACTGAAGCTTTCTTT
cdr3_aa: CSVAQAMNTEAFF

clone_size: .
v_call: TRBV7-9
d_call: TRBD1
j_call: TRBJ2-6
cdr3_nt: TGTGCCAGCAGCCTCAGGGGGCCTGGGGCCAACGTCCTGACTTTC
cdr3_aa: CASSLRGPGANVLTF